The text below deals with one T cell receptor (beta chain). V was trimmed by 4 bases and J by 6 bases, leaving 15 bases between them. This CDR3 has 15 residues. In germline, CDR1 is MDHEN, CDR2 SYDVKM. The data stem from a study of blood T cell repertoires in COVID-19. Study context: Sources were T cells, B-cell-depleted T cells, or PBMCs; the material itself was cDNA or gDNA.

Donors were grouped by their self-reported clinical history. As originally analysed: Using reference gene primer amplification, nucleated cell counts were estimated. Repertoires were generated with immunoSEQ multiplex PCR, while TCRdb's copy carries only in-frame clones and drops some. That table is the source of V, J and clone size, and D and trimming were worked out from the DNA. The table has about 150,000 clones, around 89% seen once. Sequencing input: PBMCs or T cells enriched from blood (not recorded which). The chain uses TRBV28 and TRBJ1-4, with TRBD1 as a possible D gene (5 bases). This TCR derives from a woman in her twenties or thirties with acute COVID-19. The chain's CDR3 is CASSSTRLGHEKLFF. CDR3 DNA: TGTGCCAGCAGTTCGACCCGGTTGGGGCATGAAAAACTGTTTTTT.